The T cell receptor beta chain under discussion was sequenced for a study of OX40 agonist ivuxolimab in advanced cancers. Assay: immunoSEQ multiplex PCR; the TCRdb copy retains only in-frame clones and omits some. The sample contains tens of thousands of clones, approximately 90% of which appear only once. CDR3 size: 14 residues. The V gene lost 5 bases and the J gene lost 5 bases, with 13 bases spanning the gap. Germline assignment: CDR1 MNHEY and CDR2 SMNVEV (reference sequence). Sample: CD4+ or CD8+ T cells sorted from blood, taken in a trial of the OX40 agonist ivuxolimab. V and J are TRBV27 and TRBJ1-5, with D possibly being TRBD1 (5 bases). The origin of this receptor is an adult with an advanced solid tumor such as melanoma, head and neck, liver or kidney cancer. The CDR3 spells CASSLGGPYQPQHF. CDR3 DNA sequence: TGTGCCAGCAGTCTCGGGGGACCTTATCAGCCCCAGCATTTT.